The 24 T cell receptor beta chains presented below share a single source sample, sequenced in a study of shared clonotypes between healthy human individuals. This table comes from immunoSEQ multiplex PCR, and its TCRdb copy is limited to in-frame clones, with some not included. The table includes around 2,000,000 clones, approximately 95% detected once. Sequencing was performed on naive CD4+ T cells sorted from blood. The sample's subset: CD45RA+ positively selected. These receptor sequences come from a man younger than 35 in good health.

This chain joins TRBV10-1 and TRBJ2-1, with D perhaps TRBD2 (5 bases). Between the trimmed V and J ends, which lost 1 base and 4 bases, there was a span of 17 bases. The CDR3 has 17 amino acids. The germline V gene has CDR1 WNHNN and CDR2 SYGVQD (reference sequence). In DNA, the CDR3 is TGCGCCAGCAGTGAGTATAGCGACCCCTCTTCATACAATGAGCAGTTCTTC. It specifies CASSEYSDPSSYNEQFF.

The rearrangement joins TRBV27 to TRBJ2-7, with 9 bases matching TRBD2. V was pared by 0 bases and J by 2 bases, with 5 bases of the junction left unmatched. The CDR3 spans 16 residues. Germline CDR1 and CDR2: MNHEY and SMNVEV (reference sequence). CDR3 protein: CASSLSGLAGTYEQYF. The CDR3 nucleotides are TGTGCCAGCAGTTTATCGGGGCTAGCGGGAACCTACGAGCAGTACTTC.

The V and J genes are TRBV28 and TRBJ2-3, with TRBD2 identical over 11 bases. V trimming: 3 bases; J trimming: 5 bases; junction bases outside the gene matches: 10. CDR1 and CDR2 from the germline V gene are MDHEN and SYDVKM. The CDR3 runs 17 residues. The CDR3 nucleotides read TGTGCCAGCAGTTTCCGCACTAGCGGGGGCCGGAGAGATACGCAGTATTTT. It is translated as CASSFRTSGGRRDTQYF.

The chain combines TRBV19 with TRBJ1-5; maybe TRBD1 (6 bases). This CDR3 contains 17 residues. Germline CDR1 and CDR2: LNHDA and SQIVND (reference sequence). The V and J ends lost 5 bases and 0 bases respectively, with 17 bases between them. The CDR3 coding sequence is TGTGCCAGTAGTTCGGACAGAACAAGTTATAGCAATCAGCCCCAGCATTTT. It is translated as CASSSDRTSYSNQPQHF.

Of note for this clone: One end of the junction is discordant with germline, which a read error may explain. The rearrangement links TRBV7-7 to TRBJ2-4; perhaps D is TRBD1 or TRBD2 (6 bases each). This CDR3 region has 15 residues. Per germline, CDR1 SSHAT and CDR2 FNYEAQ (reference sequence). This chain's CDR3 is CASSRRGAHKNIQYF. The CDR3 coding sequence is TGTGCTAGCAGCCGGAGGGGGGCCCACAAAAACATTCAGTACTTC.

The chain has TRBV19 and TRBJ2-3, with 10 bases matching TRBD2. The germline V gene has CDR1 LNHDA and CDR2 SQIVND (reference sequence). V gave up 0 bases and J gave up 0 bases; unmatched junction bases: 6. This CDR3 contains 18 residues. The CDR3 reads CASSIDGPGLASTDTQYF. The CDR3 DNA is TGTGCCAGTAGTATAGATGGACCGGGACTAGCGAGCACAGATACGCAGTATTTT.

The chain has TRBV5-1 and TRBJ2-5, with 9 bases aligning to TRBD1. The germline V gene has CDR1 SGHRS and CDR2 YFSETQ. The CDR3 spans 14 residues. Unmatched junction bases numbered 5, after V lost 3 bases and J lost 5 bases. CDR3 amino acids: CASSSAQGAETQYF. In DNA form, the CDR3 reads TGCGCCAGCAGCTCGGCACAGGGGGCCGAGACCCAGTACTTC.

As to this clone: The same CDR3 arises from other DNA sequences in this sample as well. V gene TRBV18 combines with J gene TRBJ2-7; D is uncertain. The CDR3 has 14 residues. Looked up from germline, CDR1 is KGHSH and CDR2 is LQKENI. The V and J ends lost 3 bases and 4 bases respectively, with 13 bases between them. The chain's CDR3 is CASSPPGTPYEQYF. CDR3 DNA sequence: TGTGCCAGCTCACCTCCAGGAACCCCTTACGAGCAGTACTTC.

Concerning this clone itself: This may be a read error, as it is one base from a much larger clone. The rearrangement links TRBV27 to TRBJ2-7; D is perhaps TRBD1 or TRBD2 (5 bases each). The V gene's germline CDR1 is MNHEY and CDR2 SMNVEV (reference sequence). CDR3 size: 16 residues. V was cut by 5 bases and J by 2 bases, with 19 bases left in between. The CDR3 reads CASSTSGTAPAYEQYF. The CDR3 nucleotides are TGTGCCAGCAGTACCTCCGGGACGGCCCCCGCCTACGAGCAGTACTTC.

In the case of this clone: With only one base between it and a far larger clone, this is likely a read error. This sample includes further DNA sequences coding for the same CDR3. V and J are TRBV19 and TRBJ1-4, with TRBD1 matching over 7 bases. V lost 6 bases to trimming and J lost 3 bases; unmatched junction nucleotides: 4. The germline V gene encodes CDR1 LNHDA and CDR2 SQIVND (reference sequence). The CDR3 is 14 amino acids. The chain's CDR3 is CASSQGTANEKLFF. The CDR3 DNA reads as TGTGCCAGTAGCCAGGGGACAGCTAATGAAAAACTGTTTTTT.

The chain couples TRBV10-1 to TRBJ2-5, with 11 positions matching TRBD2. The CDR3 has 15 residues. CDR1 and CDR2 from the germline V gene are WNHNN and SYGVQD (reference sequence). Losses at the gene ends were 4 bases for V and 4 bases for J; bases not matched to a gene: 5. CDR3 sequence reads: CASSALAGGGETQYF. CDR3 coding DNA: TGCGCCAGCAGTGCCCTAGCGGGGGGCGGAGAGACCCAGTACTTC.

The chain links TRBV18 to TRBJ2-4, with D possibly matching TRBD1 (5 bases). V lost 4 bases, J lost 0 bases, and 7 bases lay in between. The CDR3 contains 14 residues. Per the germline V gene, CDR1 is KGHSH and CDR2 is LQKENI. The CDR3 sequence: CASSRGIAKNIQYF. The CDR3 DNA is TGTGCCAGCTCACGGGGCATAGCCAAAAACATTCAGTACTTC.

In this sample, this clone turned up once. Within the sample, other DNA sequences also encode this same CDR3. J is TRBJ2-1 and V is TRBV11-3; D unclear. V was shortened by 0 bases and J by 8 bases, with 5 bases between the two germline ends. The germline gives CDR1 SGHNT, CDR2 YENEEA. The CDR3 consists of 12 residues. The CDR3 coding sequence is TGTGCCAGCAGCTTAGACGGAGATGAGCAGTTCTTC. This gives the protein CASSLDGDEQFF.

V usage is TRBV5-6 and J usage is TRBJ1-1, with D possibly being TRBD1 (6 bases). V lost 1 base and J 3 bases, leaving 7 bases between the germline ends. Germline CDR1 is SGHDT and CDR2 is YYEEEE. This CDR3 is built from 13 residues. CDR3 DNA sequence: TGTGCCAGCAGCTTGTGGGGGCACACTGAAGCTTTCTTT. This gives the protein CASSLWGHTEAFF.

A remark on this clone: At the DNA level, this CDR3 is encoded by other sequences in the same sample as well. The chain is built from TRBV28 and TRBJ1-2; D is unresolved. Germline loops: CDR1 MDHEN, CDR2 SYDVKM. This CDR3 has 11 amino acids. Trimming left V 8 bases short and J 5 bases short, with 9 bases between. The CDR3 reads CASSGSYGYTF. The CDR3 DNA follows: TGTGCCAGCTCGGGGAGTTATGGCTACACCTTC.

The rearrangement links TRBV5-4 to TRBJ1-2; D is ambiguous. Trimming cost V 0 bases and J 4 bases, with 10 bases left between them. The CDR3 consists of 14 residues. Germline assignment: CDR1 SGHNT and CDR2 YYREEE (reference sequence). The CDR3 sequence is CASSLGRAPYGYTF. CDR3 DNA: TGTGCCAGCAGCTTGGGTCGGGCCCCCTATGGCTACACCTTC.

The V call is TRBV5-4, the J call TRBJ2-2; no firm D call. This CDR3 is 13 amino acids long. The V end was cut by 7 bases, the J end by 0 bases, with 7 bases between. Germline CDR1 is SGHNT and CDR2 is YYREEE (reference sequence). The CDR3 protein is CASYRSNTGELFF. CDR3 coding DNA: TGTGCCAGCTACCGGTCGAACACCGGGGAGCTGTTTTTT.

This clone was counted a single time. The V and J genes are TRBV6-1 and TRBJ1-1; D unresolved. Germline-derived CDR1 and CDR2 are MNHNS and SASEGT. CDR3 length equals 13 residues. Deletions cut 5 bases from V and 4 bases from J, with 11 bases between. CDR3 nucleotide sequence: TGTGCCAGCAGTCCAGAACAGAGCACTGAAGCTTTCTTT. Its translation is CASSPEQSTEAFF.

The rearrangement links TRBV11-2 to TRBJ2-7; no definite D call. Germline V gene sequence: CDR1 SGHAT, CDR2 FQNNGV. CDR3 length equals 13 residues. Trimming stripped 3 bases from V and 0 bases from J, with 6 bases between. CDR3 nucleotide sequence: TGTGCCAGCAGCTTCGGGTACTCCTACGAGCAGTACTTC. It specifies CASSFGYSYEQYF.

The rearrangement joins TRBV5-1 to TRBJ2-1, with D perhaps TRBD2 (7 bases). The CDR3 contains 14 residues. Trimming cost V 5 bases and J 5 bases, with 14 bases left between them. Germline CDR1 SGHRS, CDR2 YFSETQ. The CDR3 DNA reads TGCGCCAGCAGTTGGGGGGGCGAGGACAATGAGCAGTTCTTC. It is translated as CASSWGGEDNEQFF.

On this clone: Other nucleotide sequences in the sample specify the same CDR3. This sequence joins TRBV5-4 and TRBJ1-1, with D maybe TRBD1 (6 bases). The germline V and J ends were trimmed by 3 bases and 0 bases, with 9 bases remaining between them. Per the germline V gene, CDR1 is SGHNT and CDR2 is YYREEE (reference sequence). The CDR3 has 14 residues. The CDR3 nucleotides are TGTGCCAGCAGCTCGGGACAACTGAACACTGAAGCTTTCTTT. Protein sequence: CASSSGQLNTEAFF.

Worth noting for this clone: It may be a read error: a sequence one base away is much more abundant. The CDR3 loop reads CASSPPYRAYEQYF. DNA for the CDR3: TGTGCCAGCTCACCACCGTACAGGGCCTACGAGCAGTACTTC. The chain uses TRBV18 and TRBJ2-7; D might be TRBD1 (6 bases). The V end lost 0 bases, the J end lost 2 bases, and 8 bases lay between the germline ends. The CDR3 is made up of 14 amino acids. From germline, CDR1 is KGHSH and CDR2 LQKENI. The full variable domain, completed using reference TRBV18 and TRBJ2-7, is NAGVMQNPRHLVRRRGQEARLRCSPMKGHSHVYWYRQLPEEGLKFMVYLQKENIIDESGMPKERFSAEFPKEGPSILRIQQVVRGDSAAYFCASSPPYRAYEQYFGPGTRLTVT.

V and J are TRBV5-1 and TRBJ2-1; a weak D match, TRBD1 (6 bases). CDR3 length equals 15 residues. From germline, CDR1 is SGHRS and CDR2 YFSETQ. V was shortened by 2 bases and J by 4 bases, with 13 bases between the two germline ends. In DNA form, the CDR3 reads TGCGCCAGCAGCTTCTCCGGGACACCTTACAATGAGCAGTTCTTC. It yields the protein CASSFSGTPYNEQFF.

The rearrangement uses TRBV5-6 and TRBJ2-7; 8 positions agree with TRBD2. The CDR3 sequence is 16 residues long. The germline V gene encodes CDR1 SGHDT and CDR2 YYEEEE. J was trimmed by 3 bases and V by 0 bases; bases with no gene match: 8. CDR3 loop: CASSLGVAGLGYEQYF. Here the CDR3 DNA reads TGTGCCAGCAGCTTGGGGGTAGCGGGATTGGGCTACGAGCAGTACTTC.